A single sample is the source of the 21 T cell receptor beta chains below, sequenced in a study of blood T cell repertoires in COVID-19. Profiled with immunoSEQ multiplex PCR; TCRdb holds only in-frame clones, not every one. Of about 150,000 clones listed, around 83% are singletons. Source material: peripheral blood. These receptors all stem from a woman aged 60-75 years with COVID-19, enrolled during active disease.

The chain recombines TRBV18 with TRBJ1-1; D remains ambiguous. The ends were cut back, 3 bases at V and 6 bases at J, with 14 bases in the middle. CDR1 KGHSH and CDR2 LQKENI come from the germline V gene. CDR3 length: 14 residues. Here the CDR3 reads CASSPAGGASEAFF. CDR3 coding DNA: TGTGCCAGCTCACCTGCAGGTGGCGCATCTGAAGCTTTCTTT.

This rearrangement joins TRBV5-1 to TRBJ1-5, with a possible D match to TRBD1 (5 bases). V lost 7 bases, J lost 0 bases, and 14 bases lay in between. Germline V gene data show CDR1 as SGHRS and CDR2 as YFSETQ. The length of the CDR3 is 15 residues. CDR3 protein: CASSYGGDSNQPQHF. DNA of the CDR3: TGCGCCAGCTCCTATGGGGGGGATAGCAATCAGCCCCAGCATTTT.

This chain connects TRBV14 to TRBJ2-1; 7 nucleotides align to TRBD2. Trimming at V came to 4 bases and at J to 4 bases, leaving 4 bases not matched to a gene. The CDR3 consists of 14 residues. Germline V CDR1 and CDR2: SGHDN, FVKESK. DNA for the CDR3: TGTGCCAGCAGCCGCACTAGCGCGTACAATGAGCAGTTCTTC. Translating gives CASSRTSAYNEQFF.

The J gene is TRBJ2-1, the V gene TRBV5-1; TRBD2 agrees at 11 bases. After removal of 5 bases from V and 4 bases from J, the junction contained 11 bases not matched to a gene. Germline V gene data show CDR1 as SGHRS and CDR2 as YFSETQ. The CDR3 length is 17 residues. DNA for the CDR3: TGCGCCAGCAGAATGGGGGCCGGGACTAGCGGATACAATGAGCAGTTCTTC. Protein: CASRMGAGTSGYNEQFF.

This chain links TRBV7-8 with TRBJ1-5; D gene unclear. The CDR3 runs 17 residues. V gave up 7 bases and J gave up 0 bases, with 19 bases separating them. Germline V lookup: CDR1 SGHVS, CDR2 FQNEAQ. This CDR3 is CASTPGHTGISNQPQHF. CDR3 DNA sequence: TGTGCCAGCACCCCAGGCCACACGGGGATTAGCAATCAGCCCCAGCATTTT.

This chain connects TRBV19 to TRBJ1-1; no firm D call. Trimming cost V 5 bases and J 0 bases, with 10 bases left between them. Germline-derived CDR1 and CDR2 are LNHDA and SQIVND (reference sequence). There are 14 residues in the CDR3. Here the CDR3 reads CASSSRHLNTEAFF. DNA of the CDR3: TGTGCCAGTAGTTCGCGGCACCTGAACACTGAAGCTTTCTTT. Looking up the rest from reference TRBV19 and TRBJ1-1 gives the full variable domain: DGGITQSPKYLFRKEGQNVTLSCEQNLNHDAMYWYRQDPGQGLRLIYYSQIVNDFQKGDIAEGYSVSREKKESFPLTVTSAQKNPTAFYLCASSSRHLNTEAFFGQGTRLTVV.

CDR3 sequence reads: CASSDPAGVITDTQYF. The CDR3 DNA sequence: TGTGCCAGCAGTGATCCAGCGGGAGTCATAACAGATACGCAGTATTTT. V usage is TRBV25-1 and J usage is TRBJ2-3; 8 bases agree with TRBD2. The CDR3 length is 16 residues. The ends lost 3 bases at V and 3 bases at J; junction bases unmatched: 8. Germline assignment: CDR1 MGHDK and CDR2 SYGVNS.

The genes are TRBV2 and TRBJ2-6; possible D gene TRBD1, 6 bases. CDR3 size: 16 residues. Germline CDR1 SNHLY, CDR2 FYNNEI. V was pared by 2 bases and J by 2 bases, with 10 bases between. The chain's CDR3 is CASSEIQGAGANVLTF. As DNA, the CDR3 is TGTGCCAGCAGTGAAATACAGGGCGCTGGGGCCAACGTCCTGACTTTC.

The V gene is TRBV6-2 or TRBV6-3, the J gene TRBJ2-5, with D possibly TRBD2 on 6 matching bases. Germline V gives CDR1 MNHEY, CDR2 SVGEGT. CDR3 length: 16 amino acids. The V gene lost 2 bases and the J gene lost 1 base, with 14 bases spanning the gap. The CDR3 protein is CASSYAQGGFQETQYF. CDR3 bases: TGTGCCAGCAGTTACGCCCAGGGAGGATTCCAAGAGACCCAGTACTTC.

The CDR3 region has the DNA TGTGCCAGTAGACCCTCCGGGACAGGGAGGAGTCAGCCCCAGCATTTT. Translation: CASRPSGTGRSQPQHF. The rearrangement uses TRBV19 and TRBJ1-5; 9 bases fit TRBD1. From germline, CDR1 is LNHDA and CDR2 SQIVND (reference sequence). The CDR3 runs to 16 residues. J gave up 6 bases and V 6 bases, and 12 bases lay outside the gene matches.

CDR3 region: CASSLAGAGGELFF. Here the CDR3 DNA reads TGTGCCAGCAGCCTGGCAGGGGCGGGCGGGGAGCTGTTTTTT. The V and J genes are TRBV7-6 and TRBJ2-2; D possibly corresponds to TRBD1 (6 bases). The CDR3 length is 14 residues. Trimming cost V 5 bases and J 7 bases, with 14 bases left between them. Per germline, CDR1 SGHVS and CDR2 FNYEAQ.

This clone is a singleton in its sample. The chain links TRBV27 to TRBJ2-7; 8 nucleotides agree with TRBD1. V was clipped by 7 bases and J by 5 bases; unmatched bases: 10. This CDR3 contains 14 residues. CDR1 is MNHEY and CDR2 is SMNVEV in the germline V gene (reference sequence). This chain's CDR3 is CASTRLGRGHEQYF. Written as DNA, the CDR3 is TGTGCCAGCACCAGACTAGGCAGGGGGCACGAGCAGTACTTC.

This rearrangement joins TRBV11-1 to TRBJ1-2, with TRBD1 matching over 7 bases. The CDR3 sequence is 13 residues long. Trimming removed 5 bases from V and 3 bases from J; junction bases left unmatched: 3. Germline CDR1 and CDR2: SGHAT and FQDESV (reference sequence). CDR3 coding DNA: TGTGCCAGCAGCCTGGGACAGTACTATGGCTACACCTTC. This gives the protein CASSLGQYYGYTF. The entire variable domain, with the rest obtained from reference TRBV11-1 and TRBJ1-2, is as follows: EAEVAQSPRYKITEKSQAVAFWCDPISGHATLYWYRQILGQGPELLVQFQDESVVDDSQLPKDRFSAERLKGVDSTLKIQPAELGDSAMYLCASSLGQYYGYTFGSGTRLTVV.

This sequence joins TRBV5-1 and TRBJ2-7; perhaps TRBD2 as D (7 bases). CDR1 is SGHRS, CDR2 YFSETQ, per germline. Trimming removed 1 base at V and 4 bases at J, with 12 bases between. The length of the CDR3 is 14 residues. CDR3 sequence (DNA): TGCGCCAGCAGCTTGTCCGGGGGGCGATACGAGCAGTACGTC. It encodes CASSLSGGRYEQYV.

The chain links TRBV3-1 (or the pseudogene TRBV3-2) to TRBJ1-1; D unclear. The CDR3 runs to 12 residues. CDR1 is LGHDT and CDR2 is YNNKEL in the germline V gene (reference sequence). V was clipped by 5 bases and J by 4 bases, with 8 bases between them. The CDR3 loop is CASSERTTEAFF. The CDR3 region has the DNA TGTGCCAGCAGCGAGAGAACCACTGAAGCTTTCTTT.

The sample holds a few counts of this clone. The V and J genes are TRBV12-5 and TRBJ2-1, with 10 bases lining up with TRBD1. This CDR3 has 15 amino acids. V trimming: 5 bases; J trimming: 2 bases; junction bases outside the gene matches: 3. Germline V lookup: CDR1 LGHNT, CDR2 FRNRAP. CDR3 amino acids: CASGPGQGAYNEQFF. CDR3 DNA sequence: TGTGCTAGTGGTCCAGGACAGGGGGCCTACAATGAGCAGTTCTTC.

The count of this clone is one. J is TRBJ1-1 and V is TRBV29-1; TRBD1 is a possible D gene (5 bases). The germline V and J ends were trimmed by 0 bases and 10 bases, with 18 bases remaining between them. The CDR3 has 14 amino acids. The V gene's germline CDR1 is SQVTM and CDR2 ANQGSEA. Here the CDR3 DNA reads TGCAGCGTTGAAGACGCCGGGACTGGAGGTCGAGCTTTCTTT. Translation gives CSVEDAGTGGRAFF.

Of note for this clone: At the DNA level, this CDR3 is encoded by other sequences in the same sample as well. The rearrangement links TRBV18 to TRBJ1-5; possibly TRBD1 for D (5 bases). This CDR3 has 14 residues. The ends were cut back, 6 bases at V and 4 bases at J, with 13 bases in the middle. Germline CDR1 reads KGHSH; CDR2 reads LQKENI. The CDR3 DNA reads as TGTGCCAGCTCCCCCGCGGGGGATAATCAGCCCCAGCATTTT. It encodes CASSPAGDNQPQHF.

The chain employs TRBV11-2 and TRBJ2-5; a possible D gene is TRBD1 (5 bases). From germline, CDR1 is SGHAT and CDR2 FQNNGV. The CDR3 is 14 amino acids. Deletions cut 5 bases from V and 5 bases from J, with 15 bases between. CDR3: CASSPGQGSETQYF. CDR3 bases: TGTGCCAGCAGCCCAGGGCAGGGCTCGGAGACCCAGTACTTC.

The chain combines TRBV7-8 with TRBJ1-1, with D hard to call. Per the germline V gene, CDR1 is SGHVS and CDR2 is FQNEAQ. V lost 5 bases, J lost 1 base, and 8 bases lay in between. The CDR3 sequence is 13 residues long. DNA for the CDR3: TGTGCCAGCAGCCCGACAAGGAACACTGAAGCTTTCTTT. Encoded protein: CASSPTRNTEAFF.

The table lists this clone with a few counts. The CDR3 sequence is CASSVEADTEAFF. Written as DNA, the CDR3 is TGTGCCAGCAGCGTAGAGGCGGACACTGAAGCTTTCTTT. The chain has TRBV9 and TRBJ1-1; no clear D. Trimming took off 0 bases at V and 3 bases at J, with 6 bases between the two ends. The CDR3 contains 13 residues. Germline V lookup: CDR1 SGDLS, CDR2 YYNGEE.